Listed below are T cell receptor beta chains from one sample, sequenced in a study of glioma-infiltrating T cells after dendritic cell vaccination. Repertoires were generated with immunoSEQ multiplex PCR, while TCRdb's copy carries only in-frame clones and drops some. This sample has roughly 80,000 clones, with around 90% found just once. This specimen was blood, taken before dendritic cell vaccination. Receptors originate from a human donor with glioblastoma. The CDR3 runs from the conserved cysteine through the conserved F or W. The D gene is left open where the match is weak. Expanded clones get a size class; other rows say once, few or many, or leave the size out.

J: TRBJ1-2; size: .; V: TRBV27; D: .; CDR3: CASSFRGGYGYTF; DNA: TGTGCCAGCAGTTTCCGGGGGGGTTATGGCTACACCTTC
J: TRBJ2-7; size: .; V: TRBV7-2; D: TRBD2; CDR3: CASSSTSGPYEQYF; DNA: TGTGCCAGCAGCTCTACTAGCGGACCCTACGAGCAGTACTTC
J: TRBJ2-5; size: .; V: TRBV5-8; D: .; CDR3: CASSPRGGYQETQYF; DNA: TGTGCCAGCAGCCCGAGGGGGGGGTACCAAGAGACCCAGTACTTC
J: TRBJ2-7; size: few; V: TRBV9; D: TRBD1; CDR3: CASSVGTGGPEQYF; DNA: TGTGCCAGCAGCGTAGGCACAGGGGGCCCCGAGCAGTACTTC
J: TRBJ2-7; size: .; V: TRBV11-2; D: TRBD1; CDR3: CASSPYRGSYEQYF; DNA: TGTGCCAGCAGCCCGTACAGGGGTTCCTACGAGCAGTACTTC
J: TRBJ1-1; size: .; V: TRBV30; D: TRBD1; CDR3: CAWSVPRTGVNTEAFF; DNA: TGTGCCTGGAGTGTACCCAGGACAGGGGTTAACACTGAAGCTTTCTTT
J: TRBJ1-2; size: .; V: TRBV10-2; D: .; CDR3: CASSHSGSDGYTF; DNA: TGCGCCAGCAGTCATTCAGGGTCGGATGGCTACACCTTC
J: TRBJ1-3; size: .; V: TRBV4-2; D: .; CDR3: CASSHSMEGSGNTIYF; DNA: TGTGCCAGCAGCCACTCGATGGAGGGCTCTGGAAACACCATATATTTT
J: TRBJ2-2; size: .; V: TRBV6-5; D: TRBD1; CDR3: CASSRDRGPGELFF; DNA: TGTGCCAGCAGTCGGGACAGGGGACCCGGGGAGCTGTTTTTT
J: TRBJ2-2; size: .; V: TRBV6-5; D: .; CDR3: CASRQGNRELFF; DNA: TGTGCCAGCAGGCAGGGTAACCGGGAGCTGTTTTTT
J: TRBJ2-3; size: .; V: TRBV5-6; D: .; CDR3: CASSFITNTDTQYF; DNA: TGTGCCAGCAGCTTTATTACAAACACAGATACGCAGTATTTT
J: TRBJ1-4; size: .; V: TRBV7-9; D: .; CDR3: CASSTTGGDGKLFF; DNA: TGTGCCAGCAGCACCACAGGTGGTGATGGGAAACTGTTTTTT
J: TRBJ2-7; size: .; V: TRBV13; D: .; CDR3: CASSLPGDSYEQYF; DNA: TGTGCCAGCAGCTTACCAGGGGATTCCTACGAGCAGTACTTC
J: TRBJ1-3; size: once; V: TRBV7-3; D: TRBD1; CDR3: CASSMTGGPGNTIYF; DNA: TGTGCCAGCAGCATGACAGGGGGTCCAGGAAACACCATATATTTT
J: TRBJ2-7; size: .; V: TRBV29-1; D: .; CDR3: CSVEDAYEQYF; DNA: TGCAGCGTTGAAGACGCCTACGAGCAGTACTTC
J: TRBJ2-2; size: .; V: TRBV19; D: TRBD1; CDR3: CASSPRKGGFGELFF; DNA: TGTGCCAGTAGCCCCAGAAAAGGGGGCTTCGGGGAGCTGTTTTTT
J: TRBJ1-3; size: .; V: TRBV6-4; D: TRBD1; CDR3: CATSWGAQGPSSGNTIYF; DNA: TGTGCCACTTCTTGGGGGGCACAGGGGCCTAGCTCTGGAAACACCATATATTTT
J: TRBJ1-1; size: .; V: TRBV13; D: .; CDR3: CASSLRGAGATEAFF; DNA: TGTGCCAGCAGCTTACGGGGAGCAGGGGCCACTGAAGCTTTCTTT
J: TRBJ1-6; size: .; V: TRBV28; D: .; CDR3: CASSPRNSPLHF; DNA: TGTGCCAGCAGTCCCAGAAATTCACCCCTCCACTTT
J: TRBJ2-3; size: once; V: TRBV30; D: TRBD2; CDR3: CAWGLAARGTQYF; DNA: TGTGCCTGGGGACTAGCGGCTCGGGGTACGCAGTATTTT
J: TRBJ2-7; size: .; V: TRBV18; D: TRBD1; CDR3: CASSPGQGNEQYF; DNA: TGTGCCAGCTCACCGGGACAGGGAAACGAGCAGTACTTC
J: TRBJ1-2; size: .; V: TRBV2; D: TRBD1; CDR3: CASSDRGISGYTF; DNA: TGTGCCAGCAGTGACAGGGGGATAAGTGGCTACACCTTC
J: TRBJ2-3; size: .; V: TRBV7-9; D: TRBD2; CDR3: CASSYGLGGTDTQYF; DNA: TGTGCCAGCAGCTACGGACTAGGGGGCACAGATACGCAGTATTTT
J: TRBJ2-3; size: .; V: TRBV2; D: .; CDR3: CASMERDTQYF; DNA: TGTGCCAGCATGGAGAGGGATACGCAGTATTTT
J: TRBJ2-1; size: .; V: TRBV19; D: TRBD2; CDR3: CASSRRGTSGTYEQFF; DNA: TGTGCCAGTAGTAGACGCGGGACTAGCGGGACGTATGAGCAGTTCTTC
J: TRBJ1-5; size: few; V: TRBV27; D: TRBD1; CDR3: CASSPGTGAGQPQHF; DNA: TGTGCCAGCAGTCCCGGGACAGGGGCCGGGCAGCCCCAGCATTTT
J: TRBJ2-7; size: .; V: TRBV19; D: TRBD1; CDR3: CASSISGTGSYEQYF; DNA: TGTGCCAGTAGTATATCGGGGACAGGCTCCTACGAGCAGTACTTC
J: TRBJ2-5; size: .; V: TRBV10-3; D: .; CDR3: CAISEAPDTQETQYF; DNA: TGTGCCATCAGTGAGGCCCCGGACACCCAAGAGACCCAGTACTTC
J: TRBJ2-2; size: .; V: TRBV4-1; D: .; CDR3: CASSKGRGTNTGELFF; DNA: TGCGCCAGCAGCAAAGGGAGAGGGACGAACACCGGGGAGCTGTTTTTT